These 15 T cell receptor beta chains originate from one sample sequenced in a study of brain T cells in children with intractable seizures. Measured with immunoSEQ multiplex PCR; TCRdb has only the in-frame clones, and not every one. The repertoire consists of 110,000 or so clones, with 94% occurring once and the leading ten covering under 4.5%. Sequenced here: peripheral blood, sampled at surgery. These receptor sequences come from a boy in the first two years of life with hemimegalencephaly and intractable seizures.

V and J are TRBV11-3 and TRBJ1-3; unclear D gene. The CDR3 covers 14 residues. Germline V gives CDR1 SGHNT, CDR2 YENEEA. Trimming removed 3 bases from V and 3 bases from J, with 9 bases in between. CDR3 in DNA: TGTGCCAGCAGCTTCTCTACGCTTGGAAACACCATATATTTT. Its translation is CASSFSTLGNTIYF.

The CDR3 bases are TGTGCCAGCAGTCCAGGACTAGCGGGACCGAACACCGGGGAGCTGTTTTTT. This gives the protein CASSPGLAGPNTGELFF. The V and J genes are TRBV2 and TRBJ2-2; 12 bases line up with TRBD2. Germline CDR1 reads SNHLY; CDR2 reads FYNNEI. The junction had 4 bases not matched to a gene; V was cut back by 5 bases and J by 0 bases. This CDR3 comprises 17 residues.

V is TRBV27 and J is TRBJ2-7; a weak D match, TRBD2 (5 bases). CDR3 length: 13 residues. The V gene's germline CDR1 is MNHEY and CDR2 SMNVEV (reference sequence). Trimming stripped 5 bases from V and 1 base from J, with 9 bases between. The CDR3, as DNA: TGTGCCAGCAGTCGCGGGCGATCCTACGAGCAGTACTTC. Translated: CASSRGRSYEQYF.

V is TRBV30 and J is TRBJ2-1; TRBD2 aligns across 7 bases. The length of the CDR3 is 11 residues. The V segment lost 2 bases and the J segment 12 bases; nucleotides outside the gene matches: 4. Germline V gene lookup returns CDR1 GTSNPN and CDR2 SVGIG (reference sequence). This CDR3 reads CAWSSGTRQFF. CDR3 nucleotide sequence: TGTGCCTGGAGTAGCGGGACTCGGCAGTTCTTC.

V gene TRBV10-1 combines with J gene TRBJ2-7; D unresolved. Per the germline V gene, CDR1 is WNHNN and CDR2 is SYGVQD (reference sequence). Trimming cost V 7 bases and J 4 bases, with 5 bases left between them. The CDR3 is made up of 10 amino acids. CDR3 protein: CASTRYEQYF. The CDR3, as DNA: TGCGCCAGCACCCGGTACGAGCAGTACTTC.

V usage is TRBV30 and J usage is TRBJ1-6; no reliable D call. The ends were cut back, 2 bases at V and 7 bases at J, with 6 bases in the middle. The CDR3 consists of 12 residues. Germline CDR1 reads GTSNPN; CDR2 reads SVGIG (reference sequence). The CDR3 DNA reads TGTGCCTGGAGTTCGGCGAATTCACCCCTCCACTTT. Translating gives CAWSSANSPLHF.

The J gene is TRBJ2-3, the V gene TRBV9; TRBD2 matches 12 bases. This CDR3 is 18 amino acids long. Unmatched junction bases numbered 13, after V lost 4 bases and J lost 4 bases. Germline V gene sequence: CDR1 SGDLS, CDR2 YYNGEE. The CDR3 DNA is TGTGCCAGCAGCCCCCCGGGGCTAGCGGGAGGGTGGGCAGATACGCAGTATTTT. Amino acid sequence: CASSPPGLAGGWADTQYF.

The rearrangement joins TRBV14 to TRBJ2-7; no definite D call. CDR1 and CDR2 from the germline V gene are SGHDN and FVKESK. CDR3 size: 18 residues. V was cut by 0 bases and J by 3 bases, with 21 bases left in between. The CDR3 protein is CASSQDWSTAPPFYEQYF. For the CDR3, the DNA is TGTGCCAGCAGCCAAGACTGGAGTACAGCACCTCCGTTCTACGAGCAGTACTTC.

This clone was seen just once. This chain uses TRBV6-4 with TRBJ1-6, with 9 bases identical to TRBD1. The CDR3 is made up of 16 amino acids. The germline CDR1 and CDR2 sequences are MRHNA and SNTAGT. With 2 bases clipped from V and 7 bases from J, the junction kept 6 bases outside the gene matches. DNA for the CDR3: TGTGCCAGCAGTGACGCCACCGGGACAGGGAATTCACCCCTCCACTTT. This sequence encodes CASSDATGTGNSPLHF.

The chain uses TRBV27 and TRBJ1-2; 8 nucleotides align to TRBD1. The CDR3 totals 14 residues. Germline V gene data show CDR1 as MNHEY and CDR2 as SMNVEV (reference sequence). The V and J ends lost 8 bases and 4 bases, in that order; junction bases with no gene match: 9. The CDR3 bases are TGTGCCAGCGCAAAACAGGGGGGGGCCTATGGCTACACCTTC. This codes for CASAKQGGAYGYTF.

V usage is TRBV28 and J usage is TRBJ1-1; the match to TRBD1 covers 8 bases. Unmatched junction bases numbered 6, after V lost 6 bases and J lost 0 bases. CDR3 length: 15 amino acids. Per germline, CDR1 MDHEN and CDR2 SYDVKM. CDR3 in DNA: TGTGCCAGCAGATCGGGGGACAGGCTGAACACTGAAGCTTTCTTT. Translating gives CASRSGDRLNTEAFF.

The rearrangement links TRBV7-9 to TRBJ2-7; 8 positions agree with TRBD1. The CDR3 is made up of 14 amino acids. The V gene end was trimmed by 5 bases and the J gene end by 4 bases; junction bases not matched to a gene: 7. Per the germline V gene, CDR1 is SEHNR and CDR2 is FQNEAQ (reference sequence). The DNA for the CDR3 is TGTGCCAGCAGCCCGTACAGGGGGAAGTACGAGCAGTACTTC. Amino acid sequence: CASSPYRGKYEQYF.

V and J are TRBV2 and TRBJ2-5, with a tentative D call TRBD2 (6 bases). The V and J ends lost 4 bases and 5 bases respectively, with 11 bases between them. The CDR3 has 13 amino acids. The germline gives CDR1 SNHLY, CDR2 FYNNEI. CDR3 in amino acids: CASSAGVWETQYF. The DNA of the CDR3 is TGTGCCAGCAGTGCGGGGGTGTGGGAGACCCAGTACTTC. The full variable domain, in which reference TRBV2 and TRBJ2-5 provide the parts outside the CDR3, is EPEVTQTPSHQVTQMGQEVILRCVPISNHLYFYWYRQILGQKVEFLVSFYNNEISEKSEIFDDQFSVERPDGSNFTLKIRSTKLEDSAMYFCASSAGVWETQYFGPGTRLLVL.

This clone has a single count. The CDR3 loop is CASSLAGLAGPTGELFF. Written as DNA, the CDR3 is TGTGCCAGCAGCTTGGCGGGACTAGCGGGACCCACCGGGGAGCTGTTTTTT. This rearrangement joins TRBV11-2 to TRBJ2-2; 13 bases map to TRBD2. J lost 4 bases, V lost 3 bases, and 5 bases had no gene match. CDR1 is SGHAT, CDR2 FQNNGV, per germline. The CDR3 is 17 amino acids.

The chain uses TRBV27 and TRBJ2-7; 7 bases align to TRBD2. This CDR3 is 14 amino acids long. Germline V CDR1 and CDR2: MNHEY, SMNVEV (reference sequence). Losses at the gene ends were 3 bases for V and 5 bases for J; bases not matched to a gene: 7. In DNA, the CDR3 is TGTGCCAGCAGTTTTGCTGGGGGAGGGCACGAGCAGTACTTC. Its protein is CASSFAGGGHEQYF.